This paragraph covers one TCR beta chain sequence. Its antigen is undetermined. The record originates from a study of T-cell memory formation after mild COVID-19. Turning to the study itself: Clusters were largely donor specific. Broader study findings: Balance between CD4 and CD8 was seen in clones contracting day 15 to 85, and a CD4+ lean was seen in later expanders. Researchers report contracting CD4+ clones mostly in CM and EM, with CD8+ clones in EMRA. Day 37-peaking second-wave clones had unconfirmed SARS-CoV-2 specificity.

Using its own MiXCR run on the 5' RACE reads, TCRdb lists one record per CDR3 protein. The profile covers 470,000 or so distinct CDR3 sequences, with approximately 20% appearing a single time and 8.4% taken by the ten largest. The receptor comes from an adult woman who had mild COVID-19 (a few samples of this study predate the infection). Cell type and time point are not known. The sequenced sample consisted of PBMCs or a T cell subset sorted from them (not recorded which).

The CDR3, as DNA: TGTGCCAGCAGCGGTCTCACAGATACGCAGTATTTT. As protein: CASSGLTDTQYF. V gene TRBV6-5 combines with J gene TRBJ2-3; D ambiguous. V lost 6 bases, J lost 2 bases, and 6 bases lay in between. Germline assignment: CDR1 MNHEY and CDR2 SVGAGI. The CDR3 runs to 12 residues.